Sequencing of this TCR beta chain was carried out in a study of T cells in Graves' hyperthyroidism and ophthalmopathy. Findings and limits, study-wide: Ophthalmopathy got predicted by the model a median about 6.5 months before its onset.

This clonotype was seen ten or more times. Its matching antigen is unknown. This CDR3 contains 15 residues. Germline CDR1 SGHDT, CDR2 YYEEEE. V gave up 2 bases and J gave up 6 bases; unmatched junction bases: 7. TCR beta CDR3 sequences were amplified from RNA transcripts. The primer set for the first-round RT-PCR of the TCR CDR3 was HTBI. TCRdb redid the calling of the multiplex PCR reads with MiXCR, one entry per CDR3 protein. Of some 460,000 distinct CDR3 sequences in the sample, roughly 14% are singletons; the top ten hold 12% to 15%. This TCR was sampled from a woman aged 18 to 35 with Graves' hyperthyroidism. What was sequenced was blood. This chain connects TRBV5-6 to TRBJ2-5; TRBD2 matches 10 bases. The DNA of the CDR3 is TGTGCCAGCAGCTTCGGTAGCGGGGGGCTGAAGACCCAGTACTTC. It translates to CASSFGSGGLKTQYF.